This TCR beta chain stems from a study of T cells in Graves' hyperthyroidism and ophthalmopathy. Amplified TCR beta CDR3 regions came from RNA transcripts. RT-PCR in the first round (using the HTBI primer set) targeted the TCR CDR3. TCRdb analysed the multiplex PCR reads with MiXCR anew, one entry per CDR3 protein. The sample shows 600,000 to 650,000 distinct CDR3 sequences, around 20% of them seen only once. The receptor was derived from a man aged 30 to 45 with Graves' ophthalmopathy. Input material: blood.

CDR3 amino acids: CASRSIGPKGAFF. The CDR3, as DNA: TGTGCCAGCAGATCAATCGGACCTAAAGGAGCTTTCTTT. The chain is built from TRBV7-9 and TRBJ1-1; no firm D call. This CDR3 spans 13 amino acids. Germline V CDR1 and CDR2: SEHNR, FQNEAQ (reference sequence). The V end lost 6 bases, the J end lost 10 bases, and 18 bases lay between the germline ends.